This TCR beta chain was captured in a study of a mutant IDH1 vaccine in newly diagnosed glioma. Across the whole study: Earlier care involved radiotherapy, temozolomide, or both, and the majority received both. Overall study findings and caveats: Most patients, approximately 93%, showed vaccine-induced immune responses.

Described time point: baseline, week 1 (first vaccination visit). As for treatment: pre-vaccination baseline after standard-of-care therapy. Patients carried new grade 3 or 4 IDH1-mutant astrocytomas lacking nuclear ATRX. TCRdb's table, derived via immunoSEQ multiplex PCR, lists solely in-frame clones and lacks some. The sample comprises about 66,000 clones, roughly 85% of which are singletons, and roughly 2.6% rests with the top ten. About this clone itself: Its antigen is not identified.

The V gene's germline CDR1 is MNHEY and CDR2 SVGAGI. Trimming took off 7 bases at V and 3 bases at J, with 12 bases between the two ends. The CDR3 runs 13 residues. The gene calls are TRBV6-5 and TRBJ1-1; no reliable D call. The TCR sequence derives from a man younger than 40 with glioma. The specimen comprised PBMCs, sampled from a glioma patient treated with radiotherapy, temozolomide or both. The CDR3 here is CASNIKGDTEAFF. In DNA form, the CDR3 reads TGTGCCAGCAATATCAAGGGAGACACTGAAGCTTTCTTT.